The entry below describes one T cell receptor (beta chain). Its antigen remains unknown. Data came from immunoSEQ multiplex PCR; TCRdb stores just in-frame clones and leaves some out. The sample includes tens of thousands of clones, 55% to 70% seen only once; the top ten take approximately 53%. These data come from a study of cytotoxic CD8 clonotypes in ibrutinib-treated CLL. The V gene's germline CDR1 is SGHNT and CDR2 YYREEE (reference sequence). The CDR3 is 15 amino acids. V lost 5 bases, J lost 6 bases, and 9 bases stayed unmatched. General study points: Public clonotypes were seen rarely and were contracted or stable on treatment. Sustained-remission and progressing patients diverged in sampling times.

The J gene is TRBJ2-2, the V gene TRBV5-4, with TRBD2 matching 8 bases. This specimen was PBMCs, taken after 24 months of ibrutinib treatment. The clonotype originates from a human donor with chronic lymphocytic leukemia. This CDR3 reads CASSWSGGPAGELFF. The CDR3 DNA sequence: TGTGCCAGCAGTTGGTCGGGGGGGCCTGCCGGGGAGCTGTTTTTT.